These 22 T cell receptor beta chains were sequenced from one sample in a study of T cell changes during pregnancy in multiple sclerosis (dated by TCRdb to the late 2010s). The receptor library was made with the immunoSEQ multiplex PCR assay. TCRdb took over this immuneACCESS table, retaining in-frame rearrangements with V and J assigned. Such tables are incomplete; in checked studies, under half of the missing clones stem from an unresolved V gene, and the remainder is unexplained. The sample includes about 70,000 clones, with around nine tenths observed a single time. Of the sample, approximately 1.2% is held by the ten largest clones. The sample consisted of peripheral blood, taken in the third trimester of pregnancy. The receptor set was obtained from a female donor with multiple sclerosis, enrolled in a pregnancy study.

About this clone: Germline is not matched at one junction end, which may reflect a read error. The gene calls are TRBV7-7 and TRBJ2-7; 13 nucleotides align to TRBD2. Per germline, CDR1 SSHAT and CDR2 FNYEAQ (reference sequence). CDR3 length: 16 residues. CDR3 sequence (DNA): TGTGCTAGCAGCCCTCAAGGACTAGCGGGAGTGTACGAGCAGTACTTC. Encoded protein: CASSPQGLAGVYEQYF.

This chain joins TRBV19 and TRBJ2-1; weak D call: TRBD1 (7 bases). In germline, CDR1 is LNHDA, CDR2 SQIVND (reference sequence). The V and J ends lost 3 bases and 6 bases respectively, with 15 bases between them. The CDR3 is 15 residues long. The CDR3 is CASSMRQGGINEQFF. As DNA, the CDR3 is TGTGCCAGTAGTATGAGGCAGGGGGGAATCAATGAGCAGTTCTTC.

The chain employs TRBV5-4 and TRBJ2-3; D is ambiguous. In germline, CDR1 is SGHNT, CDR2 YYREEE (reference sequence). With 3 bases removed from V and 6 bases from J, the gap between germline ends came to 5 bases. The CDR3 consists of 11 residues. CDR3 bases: TGTGCCAGCAGCTCGCAGGATACGCAGTATTTT. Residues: CASSSQDTQYF.

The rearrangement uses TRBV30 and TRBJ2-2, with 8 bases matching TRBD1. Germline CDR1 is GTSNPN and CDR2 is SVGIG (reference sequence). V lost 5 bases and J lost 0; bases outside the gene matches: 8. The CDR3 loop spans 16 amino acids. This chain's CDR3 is CAWGPGQAPNTGELFF. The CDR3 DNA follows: TGTGCCTGGGGACCGGGACAGGCCCCGAACACCGGGGAGCTGTTTTTT. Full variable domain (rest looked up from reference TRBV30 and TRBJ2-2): SQTIHQWPATLVQPVGSPLSLECTVEGTSNPNLYWYRQAAGRGLQLLFYSVGIGQISSEVPQNLSASRPQDRQFILSSKKLLLSDSGFYLCAWGPGQAPNTGELFFGEGSRLTVL.

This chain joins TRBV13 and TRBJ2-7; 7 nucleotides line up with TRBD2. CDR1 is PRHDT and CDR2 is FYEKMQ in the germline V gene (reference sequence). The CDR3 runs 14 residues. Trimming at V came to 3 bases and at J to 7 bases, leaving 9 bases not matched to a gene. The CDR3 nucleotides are TGTGCCAGCAGCTTCGAGGCGGGAGCTGGTGAGCAGTACTTC. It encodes CASSFEAGAGEQYF.

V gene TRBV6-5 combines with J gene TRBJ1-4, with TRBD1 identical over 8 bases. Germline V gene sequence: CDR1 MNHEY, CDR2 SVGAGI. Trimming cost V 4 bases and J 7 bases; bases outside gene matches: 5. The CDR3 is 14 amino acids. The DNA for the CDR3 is TGTGCCAGCAGTTCCGACAGGGGACTTGAAAAACTGTTTTTT. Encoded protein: CASSSDRGLEKLFF.

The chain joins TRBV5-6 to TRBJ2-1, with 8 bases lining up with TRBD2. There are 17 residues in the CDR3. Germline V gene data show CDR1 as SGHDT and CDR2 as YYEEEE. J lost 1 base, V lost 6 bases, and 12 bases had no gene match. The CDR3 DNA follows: TGTGCCAGCACCCGGGGGGGGCGGAGCCCTTCCTACAATGAGCAGTTCTTC. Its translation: CASTRGGRSPSYNEQFF.

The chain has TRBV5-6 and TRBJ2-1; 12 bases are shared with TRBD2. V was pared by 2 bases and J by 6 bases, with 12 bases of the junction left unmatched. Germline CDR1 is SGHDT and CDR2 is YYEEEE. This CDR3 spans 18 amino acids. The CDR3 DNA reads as TGTGCCAGCAGCTTAGGGACTAGCGGGTACCGTAAGGGCAATGAGCAGTTCTTC. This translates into CASSLGTSGYRKGNEQFF.

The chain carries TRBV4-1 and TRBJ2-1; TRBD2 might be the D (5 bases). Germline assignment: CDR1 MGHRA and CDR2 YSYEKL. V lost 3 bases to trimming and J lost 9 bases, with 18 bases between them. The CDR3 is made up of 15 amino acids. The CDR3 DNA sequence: TGCGCCAGCAGCCAGATACAACAACTAGAAGGTGAGCAGTTCTTC. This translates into CASSQIQQLEGEQFF.

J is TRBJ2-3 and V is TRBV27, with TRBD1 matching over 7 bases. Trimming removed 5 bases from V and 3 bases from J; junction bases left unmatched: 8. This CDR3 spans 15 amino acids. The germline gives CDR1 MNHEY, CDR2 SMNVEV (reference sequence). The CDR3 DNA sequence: TGTGCCAGCAGTATCAGGGGGTTAATAACAGATACGCAGTATTTT. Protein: CASSIRGLITDTQYF.

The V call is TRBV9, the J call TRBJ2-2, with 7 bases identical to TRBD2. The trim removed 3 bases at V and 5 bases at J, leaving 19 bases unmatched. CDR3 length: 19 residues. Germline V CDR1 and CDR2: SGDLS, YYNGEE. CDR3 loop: CASSGVDDRAGWATGELFF. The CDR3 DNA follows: TGTGCCAGCAGCGGGGTGGACGATCGAGCGGGATGGGCTACCGGGGAGCTGTTTTTT.

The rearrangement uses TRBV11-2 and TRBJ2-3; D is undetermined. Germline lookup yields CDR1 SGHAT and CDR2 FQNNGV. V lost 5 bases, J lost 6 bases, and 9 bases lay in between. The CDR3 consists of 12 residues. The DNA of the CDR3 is TGTGCCAGCAGCCGAGAGGCGGATACGCAGTATTTT. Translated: CASSREADTQYF.

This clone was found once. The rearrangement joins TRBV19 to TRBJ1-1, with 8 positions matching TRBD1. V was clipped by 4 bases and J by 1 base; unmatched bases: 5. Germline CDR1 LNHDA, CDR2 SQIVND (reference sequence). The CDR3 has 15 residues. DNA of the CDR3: TGTGCCAGTAGTAATCAGGGGGCGGGGAACACTGAAGCTTTCTTT. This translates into CASSNQGAGNTEAFF.

CDR3 protein: CSVGSGGDEQYF. The CDR3 region has the DNA TGCAGCGTTGGTAGCGGGGGGGACGAGCAGTACTTC. This chain uses TRBV29-1 with TRBJ2-7, with 11 nucleotides matching TRBD2. The junction had 1 base not matched to a gene; V was cut back by 4 bases and J by 5 bases. The CDR3 has 12 residues. Germline loops: CDR1 SQVTM, CDR2 ANQGSEA.

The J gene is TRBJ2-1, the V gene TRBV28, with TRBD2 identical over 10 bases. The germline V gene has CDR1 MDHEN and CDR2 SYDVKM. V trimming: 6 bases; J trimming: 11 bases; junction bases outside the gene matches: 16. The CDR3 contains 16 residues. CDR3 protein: CASSHGGASGGEKQFF. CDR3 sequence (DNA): TGTGCCAGCAGCCATGGAGGGGCTAGCGGGGGTGAAAAGCAGTTCTTC.

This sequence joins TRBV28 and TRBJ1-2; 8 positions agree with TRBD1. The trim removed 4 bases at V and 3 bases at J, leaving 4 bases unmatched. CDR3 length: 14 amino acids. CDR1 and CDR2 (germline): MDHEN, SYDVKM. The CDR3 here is CASSWGTGHYGYTF. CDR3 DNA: TGTGCCAGCAGTTGGGGGACAGGCCACTATGGCTACACCTTC.

The CDR3 here is CASRDGRDGGYNEQFF. CDR3 DNA: TGTGCCAGCAGAGACGGACGAGACGGCGGGTACAATGAGCAGTTCTTC. V gene TRBV28 combines with J gene TRBJ2-1; tentative D call: TRBD2 (5 bases). Trimming took 6 bases from V and 4 from J, leaving 19 bases between them. This CDR3 region has 16 residues. Germline-derived CDR1 and CDR2 are MDHEN and SYDVKM.

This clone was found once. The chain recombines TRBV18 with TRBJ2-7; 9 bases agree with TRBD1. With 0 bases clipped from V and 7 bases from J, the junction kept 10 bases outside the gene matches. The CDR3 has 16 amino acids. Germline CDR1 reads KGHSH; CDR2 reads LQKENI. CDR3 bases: TGTGCCAGCTCACCACCCTCGGGACAGGGCCCGACTGAGCAGTACTTC. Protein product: CASSPPSGQGPTEQYF. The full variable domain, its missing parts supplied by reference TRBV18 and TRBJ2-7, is NAGVMQNPRHLVRRRGQEARLRCSPMKGHSHVYWYRQLPEEGLKFMVYLQKENIIDESGMPKERFSAEFPKEGPSILRIQQVVRGDSAAYFCASSPPSGQGPTEQYFGPGTRLTVT.

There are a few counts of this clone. CDR3 in DNA: TGTGCCTGGAGTGTGGGAGTTCCCATGAACACTGAAGCTTTCTTT. This translates into CAWSVGVPMNTEAFF. This sequence joins TRBV30 and TRBJ1-1; no firm D call. The CDR3 totals 15 residues. Trimming stripped 0 bases from V and 0 bases from J, with 11 bases between. Per germline, CDR1 GTSNPN and CDR2 SVGIG (reference sequence). Drawing the rest from reference TRBV30 and TRBJ1-1, the complete variable domain is SQTIHQWPATLVQPVGSPLSLECTVEGTSNPNLYWYRQAAGRGLQLLFYSVGIGQISSEVPQNLSASRPQDRQFILSSKKLLLSDSGFYLCAWSVGVPMNTEAFFGQGTRLTVV.

CDR3 in DNA: TGTGCCAGCAGCTTATATTCCGGGGAGGGCTACACCTTC. Translation gives CASSLYSGEGYTF. The V and J genes are TRBV7-2 and TRBJ1-2; no definite D call. This CDR3 has 13 residues. Trimming left V 2 bases short and J 8 bases short, with 12 bases between. The germline V gene has CDR1 SGHTA and CDR2 FQGNSA.

This chain's CDR3 is CASSPPAKDGTLFF. The CDR3 coding sequence is TGTGCCAGCTCACCACCAGCGAAAGACGGGACTCTCTTCTTC. The chain is built from TRBV18 and TRBJ2-1, with D perhaps matching TRBD2 (6 bases). CDR1 KGHSH and CDR2 LQKENI come from the germline V gene. V lost 0 bases to trimming and J lost 16 bases, with 19 bases between them. This CDR3 is built from 14 residues. Full variable domain (rest looked up from reference TRBV18 and TRBJ2-1): NAGVMQNPRHLVRRRGQEARLRCSPMKGHSHVYWYRQLPEEGLKFMVYLQKENIIDESGMPKERFSAEFPKEGPSILRIQQVVRGDSAAYFCASSPPAKDGTLFFGPGTRLTVL.

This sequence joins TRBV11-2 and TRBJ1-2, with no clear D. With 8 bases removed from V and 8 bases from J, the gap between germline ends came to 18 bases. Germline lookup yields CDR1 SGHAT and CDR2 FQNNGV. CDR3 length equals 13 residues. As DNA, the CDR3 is TGTGCCAGCGGGGTAGCGGGCGCCGGAGGCTACACCTTC. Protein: CASGVAGAGGYTF.